Below, one T cell receptor beta chain is given with its context. J gave up 6 bases and V 1 base, and 6 bases lay outside the gene matches. The V gene's germline CDR1 is SGHTA and CDR2 FQGNSA. The CDR3 runs to 14 residues. This sample stems from a study of Ad26.COV2.S vaccination and SARS-CoV-2 variants. TCRdb's copy holds only in-frame clones and misses some; the assay was immunoSEQ multiplex PCR. This table has roughly 700,000 clones, 89% appearing once. Treatment of the sample: around 19 received Ad26.COV2.S at low or high dose, single or two shots; about five received placebo; per-sample allocation not given. Day 63 after the first injection of vaccine or placebo was the sampling time. Ad26.COV2.S expressed prefusion-stabilized spike from the original Wuhan strain.

The source is a person aged 18-60 years who received the Ad26.COV2.S COVID-19 vaccine or a placebo. The sample here was peripheral blood, taken in a trial of Ad26.COV2.S vaccine versus placebo. The chain employs TRBV7-2 and TRBJ2-7, with 7 bases matching TRBD2. DNA of the CDR3: TGTGCCAGCAGCTTAGAGCGGGGCATTCGCGAGCAGTACTTC. It specifies CASSLERGIREQYF.